This T cell receptor (beta chain) was sequenced in a study of blood T cell repertoires in COVID-19. Study-wide context: The United States, Italy and Spain supplied acute and convalescent COVID-19 samples. PBMCs, B-cell-depleted T cells, or T cells provided the cDNA or gDNA that made up the material.

Study processing details: Quantification of nucleated cells was approximated via reference gene primer amplification. The table came from immunoSEQ multiplex PCR; TCRdb's copy has only in-frame clones and leaves some out. V and J calls plus clone size are reproduced from that table; the DNA served to infer D and trimming. Counted here are under 70,000 clones, around 80% occurring once; the ten biggest clones make up 8.5% to 10%. The CDR3 extends over 13 amino acids. Per germline, CDR1 MNHEY and CDR2 SVGAGI. Trimming at V came to 6 bases and at J to 6 bases, leaving 7 bases not matched to a gene. This TCR was sampled from a human donor in a cohort sampled during active COVID-19. The gene calls are TRBV6-5 and TRBJ2-7; 8 bases match TRBD2. Sequencing input: peripheral blood. The CDR3 protein is CASSSAGVREQYF. The CDR3 bases are TGTGCCAGCAGCTCAGCGGGAGTCCGCGAGCAGTACTTC.